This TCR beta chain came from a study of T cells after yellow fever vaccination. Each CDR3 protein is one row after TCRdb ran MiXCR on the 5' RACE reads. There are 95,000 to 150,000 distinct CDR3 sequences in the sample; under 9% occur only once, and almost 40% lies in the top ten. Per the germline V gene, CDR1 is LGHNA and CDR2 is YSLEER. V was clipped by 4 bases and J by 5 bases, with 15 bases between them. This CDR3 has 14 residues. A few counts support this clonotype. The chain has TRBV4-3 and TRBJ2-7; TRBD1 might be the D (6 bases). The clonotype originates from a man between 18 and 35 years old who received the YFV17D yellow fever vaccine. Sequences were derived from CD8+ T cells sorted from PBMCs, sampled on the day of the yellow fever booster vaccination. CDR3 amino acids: CASSPPGEVNEQYF. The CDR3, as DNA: TGCGCCAGCAGCCCCCCAGGGGAAGTAAACGAGCAGTACTTC.